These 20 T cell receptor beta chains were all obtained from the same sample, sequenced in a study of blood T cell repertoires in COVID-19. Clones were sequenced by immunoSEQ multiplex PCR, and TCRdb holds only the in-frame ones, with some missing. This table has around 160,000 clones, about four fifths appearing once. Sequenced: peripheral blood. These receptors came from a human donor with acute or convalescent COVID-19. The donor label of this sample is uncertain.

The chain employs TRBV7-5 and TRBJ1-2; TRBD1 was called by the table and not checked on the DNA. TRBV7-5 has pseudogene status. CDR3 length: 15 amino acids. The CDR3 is CVRPPGSEGDDGYTF. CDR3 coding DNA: TGTGTCAGACCCCCTGGGTCAGAAGGGGATGATGGCTACACCTTC.

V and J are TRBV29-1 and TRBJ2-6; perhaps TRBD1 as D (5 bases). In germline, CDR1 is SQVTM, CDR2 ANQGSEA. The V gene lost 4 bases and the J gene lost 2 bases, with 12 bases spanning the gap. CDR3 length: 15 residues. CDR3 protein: CSVGGRGAGANVLTF. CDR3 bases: TGCAGCGTTGGGGGCAGAGGCGCTGGGGCCAACGTCCTGACTTTC.

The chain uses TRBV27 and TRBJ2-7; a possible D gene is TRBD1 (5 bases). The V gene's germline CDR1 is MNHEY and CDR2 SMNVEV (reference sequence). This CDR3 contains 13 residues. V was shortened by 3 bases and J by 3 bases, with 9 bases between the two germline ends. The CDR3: CASSLGQYYEQYF. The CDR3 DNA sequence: TGTGCCAGCAGTTTGGGGCAGTACTACGAGCAGTACTTC.

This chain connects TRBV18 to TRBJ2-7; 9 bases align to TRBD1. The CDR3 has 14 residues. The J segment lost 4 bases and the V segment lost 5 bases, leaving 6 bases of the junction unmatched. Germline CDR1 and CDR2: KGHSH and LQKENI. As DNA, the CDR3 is TGTGCCAGCTCAGCCGGGACAGGGTCATACGAGCAGTACTTC. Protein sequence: CASSAGTGSYEQYF.

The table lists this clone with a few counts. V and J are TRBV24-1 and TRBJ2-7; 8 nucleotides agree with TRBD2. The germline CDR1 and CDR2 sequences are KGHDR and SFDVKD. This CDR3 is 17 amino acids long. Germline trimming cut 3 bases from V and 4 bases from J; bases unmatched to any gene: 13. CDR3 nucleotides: TGTGCCACCAGTGATCCCCCCCGGGGGGGAACGAGATACGAGCAGTACTTC. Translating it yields CATSDPPRGGTRYEQYF.

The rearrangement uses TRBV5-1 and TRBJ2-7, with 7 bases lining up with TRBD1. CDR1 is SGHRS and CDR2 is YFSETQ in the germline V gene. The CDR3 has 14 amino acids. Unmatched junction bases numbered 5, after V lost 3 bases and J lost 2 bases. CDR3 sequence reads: CASSSAGGTYEQYV. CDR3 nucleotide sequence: TGCGCCAGCAGCTCAGCAGGGGGAACCTACGAGCAGTACGTC.

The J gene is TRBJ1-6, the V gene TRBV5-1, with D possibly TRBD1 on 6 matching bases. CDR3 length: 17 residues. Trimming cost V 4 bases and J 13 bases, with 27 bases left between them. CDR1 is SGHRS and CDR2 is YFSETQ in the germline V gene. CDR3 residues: CASSGNRDRGSFGPLHF. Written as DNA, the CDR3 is TGCGCCAGCAGCGGGAACAGGGACCGGGGTTCCTTTGGGCCCCTCCACTTT. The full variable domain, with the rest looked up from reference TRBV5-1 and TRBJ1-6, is KAGVTQTPRYLIKTRGQQVTLSCSPISGHRSVSWYQQTPGQGLQFLFEYFSETQRNKGNFPGRFSGRQFSNSRSEMNVSTLELGDSALYLCASSGNRDRGSFGPLHFGNGTRLTVT.

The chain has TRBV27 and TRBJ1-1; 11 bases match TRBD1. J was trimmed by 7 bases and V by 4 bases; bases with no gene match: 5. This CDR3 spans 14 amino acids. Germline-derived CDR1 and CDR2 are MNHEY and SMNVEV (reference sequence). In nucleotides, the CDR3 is TGTGCCAGCAGTTACGGACAGGGGGCAATTGAAGCTTTCTTT. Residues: CASSYGQGAIEAFF.

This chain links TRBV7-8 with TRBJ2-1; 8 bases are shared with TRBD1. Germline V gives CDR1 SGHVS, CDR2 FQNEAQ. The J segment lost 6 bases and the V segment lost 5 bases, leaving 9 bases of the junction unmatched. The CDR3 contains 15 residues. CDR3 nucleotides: TGTGCCAGCAGCCCGCGACAGGGGCCCTCCAATGAGCAGTTCTTC. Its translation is CASSPRQGPSNEQFF. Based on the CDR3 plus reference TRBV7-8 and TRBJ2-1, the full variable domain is GAGVSQSPRYKVAKRGQDVALRCDPISGHVSLFWYQQALGQGPEFLTYFQNEAQLDKSGLPSDRFFAERPEGSVSTLKIQRTQQEDSAVYLCASSPRQGPSNEQFFGPGTRLTVL.

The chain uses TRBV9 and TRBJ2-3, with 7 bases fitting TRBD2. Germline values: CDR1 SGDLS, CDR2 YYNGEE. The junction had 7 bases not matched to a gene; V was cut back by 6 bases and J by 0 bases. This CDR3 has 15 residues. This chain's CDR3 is CASTPEGGSTDTQYF. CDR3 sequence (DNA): TGTGCCAGCACGCCGGAGGGAGGGAGCACAGATACGCAGTATTTT.

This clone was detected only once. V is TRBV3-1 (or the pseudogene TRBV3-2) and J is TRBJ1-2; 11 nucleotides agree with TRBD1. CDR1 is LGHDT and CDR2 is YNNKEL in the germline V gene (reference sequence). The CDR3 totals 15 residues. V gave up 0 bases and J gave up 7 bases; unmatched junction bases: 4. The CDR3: CASSQDSGTGGGYTF. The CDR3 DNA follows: TGTGCCAGCAGCCAAGATTCGGGGACAGGGGGTGGCTACACCTTC.

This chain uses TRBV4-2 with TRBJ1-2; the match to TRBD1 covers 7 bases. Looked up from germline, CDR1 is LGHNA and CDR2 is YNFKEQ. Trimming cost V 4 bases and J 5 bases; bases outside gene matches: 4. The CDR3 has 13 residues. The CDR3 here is CASSPQGYYGYTF. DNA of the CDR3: TGTGCCAGCAGCCCACAGGGGTATTATGGCTACACCTTC.

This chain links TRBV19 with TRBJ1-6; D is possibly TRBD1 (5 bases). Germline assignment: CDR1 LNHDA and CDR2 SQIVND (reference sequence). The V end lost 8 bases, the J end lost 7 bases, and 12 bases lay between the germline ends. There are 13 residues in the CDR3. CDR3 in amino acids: CASQTEPNSPLHF. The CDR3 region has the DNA TGTGCCAGTCAGACAGAGCCCAATTCACCCCTCCACTTT.

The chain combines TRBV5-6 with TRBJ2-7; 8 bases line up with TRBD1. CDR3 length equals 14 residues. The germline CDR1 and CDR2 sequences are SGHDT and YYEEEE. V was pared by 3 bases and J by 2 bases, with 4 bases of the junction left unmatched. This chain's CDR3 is CASSSGQGPYEQYF. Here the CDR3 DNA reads TGTGCCAGCAGCTCCGGACAGGGTCCCTACGAGCAGTACTTC. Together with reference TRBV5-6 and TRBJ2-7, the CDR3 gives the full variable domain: DAGVTQSPTHLIKTRGQQVTLRCSPKSGHDTVSWYQQALGQGPQFIFQYYEEEERQRGNFPDRFSGHQFPNYSSELNVNALLLGDSALYLCASSSGQGPYEQYFGPGTRLTVT.

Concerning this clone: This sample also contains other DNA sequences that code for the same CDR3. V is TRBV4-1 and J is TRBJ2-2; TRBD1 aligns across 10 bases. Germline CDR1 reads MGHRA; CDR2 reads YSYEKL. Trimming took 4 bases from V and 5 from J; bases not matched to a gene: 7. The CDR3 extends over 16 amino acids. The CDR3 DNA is TGCGCCAGCAGCCCCCTTTGGACAGGGGGTACCGGGGAGCTGTTTTTT. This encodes CASSPLWTGGTGELFF.

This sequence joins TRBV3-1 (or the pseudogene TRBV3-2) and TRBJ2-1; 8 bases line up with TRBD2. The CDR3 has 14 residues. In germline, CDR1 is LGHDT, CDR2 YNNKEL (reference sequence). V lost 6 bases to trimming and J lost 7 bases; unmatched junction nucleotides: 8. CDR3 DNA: TGTGCCAGCAGTAATAGCGGGGCCAGGAATGAGCAGTTCTTC. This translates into CASSNSGARNEQFF.

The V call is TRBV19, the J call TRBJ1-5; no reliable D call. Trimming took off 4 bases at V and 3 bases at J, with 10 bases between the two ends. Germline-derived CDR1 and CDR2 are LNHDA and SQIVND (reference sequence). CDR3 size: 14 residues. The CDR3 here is CASSTPRNNQPQHF. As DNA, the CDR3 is TGTGCCAGTAGTACCCCGAGGAACAATCAGCCCCAGCATTTT.

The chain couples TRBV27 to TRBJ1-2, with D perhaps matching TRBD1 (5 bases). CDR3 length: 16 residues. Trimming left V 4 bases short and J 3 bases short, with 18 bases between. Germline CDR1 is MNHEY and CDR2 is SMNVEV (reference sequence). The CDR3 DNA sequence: TGTGCCAGCAGTTACTCTGGGGACTCCCAATACTATGGCTACACCTTC. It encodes CASSYSGDSQYYGYTF.

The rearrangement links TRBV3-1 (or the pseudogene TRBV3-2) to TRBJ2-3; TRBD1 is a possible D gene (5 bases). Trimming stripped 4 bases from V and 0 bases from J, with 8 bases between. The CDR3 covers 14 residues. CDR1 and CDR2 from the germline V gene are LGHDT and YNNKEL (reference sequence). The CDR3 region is CASSLRTSTDTQYF. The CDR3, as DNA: TGTGCCAGCAGCCTCAGGACAAGCACAGATACGCAGTATTTT.

Written as DNA, the CDR3 is TGTGCCACCAGCGGGGGGGTCGGCAGCAATCAGCCCCAGCATTTT. Its protein product is CATSGGVGSNQPQHF. The rearrangement uses TRBV15 and TRBJ1-5; D may be TRBD1 (5 bases). The CDR3 totals 15 residues. CDR1 is LNHNV, CDR2 YYDKDF, per germline (reference sequence). The V end was cut by 5 bases, the J end by 1 base, with 12 bases between.